This T cell receptor beta chain derives from a study of identical twins. Trimming stripped 6 bases from V and 3 bases from J, with 19 bases between. Germline CDR1 and CDR2: SGHAT and FQNNGV. This CDR3 has 16 amino acids. General study points: Invariant MAIT and iNKT cells may have partly biased zero-insertion analyses. Fewer insertions marked abundant cord blood beta clonotypes; young adult naive trended weakly, memory not at all.

Regarding this clonotype: Antigen: not known.

A universal primer binding site was introduced by template switching. The final cDNA contained unique molecular identifiers. TCRdb reanalysed the 5' RACE reads using MiXCR and keeps one entry per CDR3 protein. The repertoire consists of about 250,000 distinct CDR3 sequences, with about 9% occurring once and the leading ten covering 3%. The sample was also reused in another study, on yellow fever vaccine responses in identical twins.

The clonotype was recovered from a woman aged 18-30 years in good health. The V call is TRBV11-2, the J call TRBJ2-3; D is perhaps TRBD1 (6 bases). The sample taken for sequencing was CD8+ T cells sorted from blood. In nucleotides, the CDR3 is TGTGCCAGCAGTCAAAACATCGACAGGAATACAGATACGCAGTATTTT. It translates to CASSQNIDRNTDTQYF.